The TCR beta chain described here comes from a study of graft-versus-host responses after intestinal transplantation. Study in general: Transplants given to recipients were multivisceral, liver-intestinal, or isolated intestinal. Every transplant recipient was induced with anti-thymocyte globulin, then maintained on tacrolimus and steroids for approximately three years.

Data came from immunoSEQ multiplex PCR; TCRdb stores just in-frame clones and leaves some out. The sample has tens of thousands of clones, 90% to 95% seen once. About this clone: Its antigen is undetermined.

The sequencing used unstimulated CD8+ T cells sorted from spleen or lymph node cells, collected before intestinal transplant. The sequence derives from a human donor who received an intestinal transplant.

The CDR3 is CASSLLYNEQFF. In DNA form, the CDR3 reads TGTGCCAGCAGCTTACTATACAATGAGCAGTTCTTC. The V and J genes are TRBV7-2 and TRBJ2-1; D is unresolved. The germline V gene encodes CDR1 SGHTA and CDR2 FQGNSA. The CDR3 spans 12 residues. Trimming removed 2 bases from V and 4 bases from J, with 3 bases in between.